The clone carrying this TCR beta chain was counted at least ten times. Its cognate antigen is unknown. The data belong to a study of T cells in Graves' hyperthyroidism and ophthalmopathy. Study outcomes and limitations: Within blood appeared most thyroid clonotypes that had expanded above 0.001.

RNA transcripts served as the template for amplifying TCR beta CDR3 regions. TCR CDR3 regions were first amplified by RT-PCR with HTBI primers. TCRdb ran MiXCR on the multiplex PCR reads and lists one entry per CDR3 protein. The repertoire holds about 570,000 distinct CDR3 sequences, with about 14% as singletons. Patients showing uncontrolled infection, other autoimmune disease, pregnancy or lactation were ineligible. From more than 9.5 ml of fresh peripheral blood, PBMCs were isolated. This TCR was recovered from a middle-aged woman with Graves' hyperthyroidism. What was sequenced was blood.

The CDR3 nucleotides read TGTGCCAGCAGCTGGGACGGTGAAGCTTTCTTT. It translates to CASSWDGEAFF. This chain connects TRBV12-3 or TRBV12-4 to TRBJ1-1; a weak D match, TRBD1 (5 bases). Trimming shortened V by 6 bases and J by 7 bases, and 9 bases separated the two germline ends. The CDR3 is 11 amino acids.